This is a list of T cell receptor beta chains from one sample in a study of blood T cell repertoires in COVID-19. Repertoires were generated with immunoSEQ multiplex PCR, while TCRdb's copy carries only in-frame clones and drops some. The data show a few hundred thousand clones, about 92% seen once. Sequencing input: PBMCs or T cells enriched from blood (not recorded which). The receptors derive from a woman aged 25-40 years who had recovered from COVID-19. The CDR3 runs from the conserved cysteine through the conserved F or W. The order of the fields is CDR3 DNA, CDR3 protein, J gene, D gene, clone size, V gene. D genes are given only for firm matches. Size values are once, few and many counts, or a class for expanded clones, and some rows have none.

TGTGCCAGCAGCCCCGACAGGGGTGAAAAACTGTTTTTT	CASSPDRGEKLFF	TRBJ1-4	TRBD1	.	TRBV11-2
TGTGCCAGCAGCCCCCCAGGGGCCACGAACACTGAAGCTTTCTTT	CASSPPGATNTEAFF	TRBJ1-1	.	few	TRBV28
TGTGCCAGCAGCGTCGGATGGGGGGCTGAAGCTTTCTTT	CASSVGWGAEAFF	TRBJ1-1	.	.	TRBV5-6
TGTGCCAGCAGTAGCCCGGATCACAGGTGGGACACTGAAGCTTTCTTT	CASSSPDHRWDTEAFF	TRBJ1-1	.	.	TRBV28
TGTGCCAGCAGCTTGGCCAGCGGGTCTGAAGCTTTCTTT	CASSLASGSEAFF	TRBJ1-1	.	.	TRBV5-4
TGTGCCAGCTCACCATGGGACAGGCCGAACACTGAAGCTTTCTTT	CASSPWDRPNTEAFF	TRBJ1-1	TRBD1	.	TRBV18
TGTGCCAGCAGCCCTGGACAGGCTGAAAATTCACCCCTCCACTTT	CASSPGQAENSPLHF	TRBJ1-6	TRBD1	many	TRBV7-8
TGTGCCAGCAGCCCCCAGGGGCCCATCAATTCACCCCTCCACTTT	CASSPQGPINSPLHF	TRBJ1-6	.	few	TRBV6-5
TGTGCCAGCAGTTACTCTTGGCTAGCGGGACGGAATCCCTACGAGCAGTACTTC	CASSYSWLAGRNPYEQYF	TRBJ2-7	TRBD2	.	TRBV6-2/TRBV6-3
TGTGCCAGCAGCACCAGCGGGGGGGCATATGAGCAGTTCTTC	CASSTSGGAYEQFF	TRBJ2-1	TRBD2	.	TRBV7-2
TGTGCCAGCAGTCCCCCCAGCGGGGAGGGAGAAAAACTGTTTTTT	CASSPPSGEGEKLFF	TRBJ1-4	.	once	TRBV28
TGTGCCAGCAGTCTATATGCACAGGGAAACAATTCACCCCTCCACTTT	CASSLYAQGNNSPLHF	TRBJ1-6	.	.	TRBV27
TGCGCCAGCAGCCCGCCTTTTGGGCACACCGGGGAGCTGTTTTTT	CASSPPFGHTGELFF	TRBJ2-2	.	.	TRBV4-1
TGTGCCAGCAGTTCTTTCTCCTACTATGGCTACACCTTC	CASSSFSYYGYTF	TRBJ1-2	.	once	TRBV28
TGCAGCGTTGCGGTAGCCACTGAAGCTTTCTTT	CSVAVATEAFF	TRBJ1-1	.	.	TRBV29-1
TGTGCCATTTCGAAGGGGACAGACCGCTACGAGCAGTACTTC	CAISKGTDRYEQYF	TRBJ2-7	TRBD1	.	TRBV10-3
TGTGCCAGCAGTGAGCGTACAGGGGGCCGGACTGAAGCTTTCTTT	CASSERTGGRTEAFF	TRBJ1-1	TRBD1	.	TRBV6-1
TGCGCCAGCTGTGAGGCGCAGGGTTCCTACAATGAGCAGTTCTTC	CASCEAQGSYNEQFF	TRBJ2-1	.	.	TRBV5-1
TGTGCCAGTAGTATAGAACTAGCGGCACTCACAGATACGCAGTATTTT	CASSIELAALTDTQYF	TRBJ2-3	TRBD2	.	TRBV19
TGTGCCAGTAGTATGTCCGCAGGGGGCACTGGGGCCAACGTCCTGACTTTC	CASSMSAGGTGANVLTF	TRBJ2-6	TRBD1	.	TRBV19
TGTGCCAGCAGCTTAGCGGGAGGGACAGGGCAGTACTTC	CASSLAGGTGQYF	TRBJ2-7	.	.	TRBV7-8
TGTGCCAGCAGCCACCAGACTAGAAATTTCTACGAGCAGTACTTC	CASSHQTRNFYEQYF	TRBJ2-7	.	once	TRBV3-1/TRBV3-2
TGTGCCAGCAGCGTAGCTGGAGACAATGAGCAGTTCTTC	CASSVAGDNEQFF	TRBJ2-1	.	.	TRBV9
TGCAGTGCTAGTCGGGGGACGAGCAATCAGCCCCAGCATTTT	CSASRGTSNQPQHF	TRBJ1-5	.	few	TRBV20-1
TGTGCCAGCAGACAATTGGGGGGAGCGGGGGTCGAGCAGTACTTC	CASRQLGGAGVEQYF	TRBJ2-7	TRBD2	.	TRBV2
TGTGCCAGTAGCCGGGACAGGGGGTATACCGGGGAGCTGTTTTTT	CASSRDRGYTGELFF	TRBJ2-2	TRBD1	.	TRBV19
TGTGCCAGCAGTTTAGCAGCGGGAATCTACGAGCAGTACTTC	CASSLAAGIYEQYF	TRBJ2-7	TRBD2	.	TRBV27
TGTGCCAGCAGTCGGACAGGATTCGGCAATCAGCCCCAGCATTTT	CASSRTGFGNQPQHF	TRBJ1-5	TRBD1	.	TRBV28
TGTGCCACCAGTGATTTAGGGGGCTCGAACACCGGGGAGCTGTTTTTT	CATSDLGGSNTGELFF	TRBJ2-2	TRBD1	.	TRBV24-1
TGTGCCAGCAGCTTAGGTCTGGGGCATAGCGGCCAAGAGACCCAGTACTTC	CASSLGLGHSGQETQYF	TRBJ2-5	.	.	TRBV11-3
TGTGCCACCAGTGATTTGCCGAGTGAGCAGTTCTTC	CATSDLPSEQFF	TRBJ2-1	.	.	TRBV24-1
TGTGCCAGCAGCCACGTGAGCGGTGAGCAGTTCTTC	CASSHVSGEQFF	TRBJ2-1	.	.	TRBV4-2
TGTGCCAGCAGCGGTCGGGGGGGCGAATATGGCTACACCTTC	CASSGRGGEYGYTF	TRBJ1-2	.	.	TRBV28
TGTGCCAGCAGCGTAGAATTGTCCGGGGAACGGTCACAACAAGAGACCCAGTACTTC	CASSVELSGERSQQETQYF	TRBJ2-5	.	.	TRBV9
TGTGCCAGCAGCCTGGGACAGGGGGCGGTCAATGAGCAGTTCTTC	CASSLGQGAVNEQFF	TRBJ2-1	TRBD1	once	TRBV7-3
TGTGCCAGTAACCCGGGACTATCGGTTTCACCCCTCCACTTT	CASNPGLSVSPLHF	TRBJ1-6	.	.	TRBV19
TGTGCCAGCTCACCGCTGGACAGGGGGCACACTGAAGCTTTCTTT	CASSPLDRGHTEAFF	TRBJ1-1	TRBD1	.	TRBV18
TGTGCCAGCTCACCACCCCTTACAGGGATTCGCCCCTACGAGCAGTACTTC	CASSPPLTGIRPYEQYF	TRBJ2-7	.	.	TRBV18
TGCGCCAGCAGCACAGGGACTAGCGGATACAATGAGCAGTTCTTC	CASSTGTSGYNEQFF	TRBJ2-1	TRBD2	.	TRBV5-1
TGTGCCAGCAGTCCGGGACAGGGCAATCAGCCCCAGCATTTT	CASSPGQGNQPQHF	TRBJ1-5	TRBD1	.	TRBV6-2/TRBV6-3
TGTGCCAGCAGCCCCGGGAGGGGCGCAGGGGGAGAGGGCTACACCTTC	CASSPGRGAGGEGYTF	TRBJ1-2	TRBD1	.	TRBV7-3
TGCGCCAGCAGTCCGCAGGCTTATAGCAATCAGCCCCAGCATTTT	CASSPQAYSNQPQHF	TRBJ1-5	.	.	TRBV4-1
TGTGCCAGCCGCGCCGTATCAACGGGATCACCCCTCCACTTT	CASRAVSTGSPLHF	TRBJ1-6	.	.	TRBV19